The 10 T cell receptor beta chains reported below all come from one sample, sequenced in a study of blood T cells in healthy people across ages. Using a J-beta primer mix together with a sample-barcoded 5' primer, a second PCR was run for roughly 6 to 11 cycles. One entry per CDR3 protein, called by TCRdb with MiXCR from the 5' RACE reads. The table lists approximately 580,000 distinct CDR3 sequences, approximately 25% of them singletons, with approximately 8.7% in the top ten. This sample also appeared in a second study, on T cells of mothers and their children.

Sequenced input: blood. Receptor source: a boy younger than 18 in good health.

V is TRBV7-2 and J is TRBJ2-7; D unclear. The CDR3 runs to 14 residues. V shed 8 bases and J shed 1 base, with 15 bases lying between them. Germline V gives CDR1 SGHTA, CDR2 FQGNSA. The CDR3: CASAKSRGSYEQYF. Written as DNA, the CDR3 is TGTGCCAGCGCCAAGAGTCGAGGATCCTACGAGCAGTACTTC.

This chain joins TRBV12-3 or TRBV12-4 and TRBJ1-1, with a possible D match to TRBD1 (5 bases). V was shortened by 3 bases and J by 4 bases, with 15 bases between the two germline ends. The CDR3 covers 15 residues. The CDR3 region is CASSFKGGGGTEAFF. In DNA form, the CDR3 reads TGTGCCAGCAGTTTTAAGGGCGGGGGAGGCACTGAAGCTTTCTTT.

V and J are TRBV7-2 and TRBJ2-1; TRBD2 matches at 10 bases. Germline V CDR1 and CDR2: SGHTA, FQGNSA. The CDR3 contains 15 residues. Trimming took 4 bases from V and 4 from J; bases not matched to a gene: 4. The CDR3 spells CASSSAGGPYNEQFF. CDR3 bases: TGTGCCAGCAGCTCAGCGGGGGGGCCTTACAATGAGCAGTTCTTC. The full variable domain, rest sourced from reference TRBV7-2 and TRBJ2-1, is GAGVSQSPSNKVTEKGKDVELRCDPISGHTALYWYRQSLGQGLEFLIYFQGNSAPDKSGLPSDRFSAERTGGSVSTLTIQRTQQEDSAVYLCASSSAGGPYNEQFFGPGTRLTVL.

This clonotype was observed a handful of times. The chain carries TRBV13 and TRBJ2-3; 7 nucleotides agree with TRBD2. Per germline, CDR1 PRHDT and CDR2 FYEKMQ (reference sequence). The CDR3 is made up of 16 amino acids. V shed 5 bases, J shed 2 bases, and the junction held 10 bases outside the gene matches. The DNA of the CDR3 is TGTGCCAGCAGCCGGGGAAAGCGGGACTTCACAGATACGCAGTATTTT. It translates to CASSRGKRDFTDTQYF. Full variable domain (missing parts from reference TRBV13 and TRBJ2-3): AAGVIQSPRHLIKEKRETATLKCYPIPRHDTVYWYQQGPGQDPQFLISFYEKMQSDKGSIPDRFSAQQFSDYHSELNMSSLELGDSALYFCASSRGKRDFTDTQYFGPGTRLTVL.

This rearrangement joins TRBV7-9 to TRBJ1-2; 9 nucleotides agree with TRBD1. CDR1 and CDR2 from the germline V gene are SEHNR and FQNEAQ (reference sequence). The junction had 16 bases not matched to a gene; V was cut back by 5 bases and J by 12 bases. CDR3 size: 15 residues. This CDR3 is CASSKIPGQGDGHTF. The CDR3, as DNA: TGTGCCAGCAGCAAAATCCCGGGACAGGGAGACGGCCACACCTTC.

This rearrangement joins TRBV27 to TRBJ1-3; TRBD1 matches 10 bases. Germline lookup yields CDR1 MNHEY and CDR2 SMNVEV (reference sequence). V lost 5 bases, J lost 4 bases, and 8 bases stayed unmatched. The length of the CDR3 is 16 residues. CDR3: CASSPGTGARGNTIYF. The CDR3 DNA sequence: TGTGCCAGCAGTCCCGGGACAGGGGCCCGCGGAAACACCATATATTTT.

This clonotype was counted between two and nine times. This rearrangement joins TRBV24-1 to TRBJ2-1, with D tentatively TRBD2 (5 bases). The CDR3 runs to 18 residues. Trimming cost V 0 bases and J 1 base, with 15 bases left between them. Germline CDR1 is KGHDR and CDR2 is SFDVKD. CDR3 protein: CATSDLRNLGGSYNEQFF. The CDR3 DNA sequence: TGTGCCACCAGTGATTTGCGTAACCTAGGAGGTTCCTACAATGAGCAGTTCTTC.

This clonotype was recorded a few times. V and J are TRBV3-1 and TRBJ2-5; TRBD2 matches 10 bases. From germline, CDR1 is LGHDT and CDR2 YNNKEL (reference sequence). The CDR3 loop spans 15 amino acids. J gave up 3 bases and V 4 bases, and 5 bases lay outside the gene matches. The CDR3, as DNA: TGTGCCAGCAGCCTCTATCTAGCGGGAGAAGAGACCCAGTACTTC. Translated: CASSLYLAGEETQYF.

In this sample, this clonotype turned up a few times. The J gene is TRBJ2-7, the V gene TRBV7-2; D remains ambiguous. The CDR3 consists of 16 residues. Trimming stripped 2 bases from V and 4 bases from J, with 18 bases between. Looked up from germline, CDR1 is SGHTA and CDR2 is FQGNSA. CDR3 sequence (DNA): TGTGCCAGCAGCTTAATGCCCGTGAACGGACCTTACGAGCAGTACTTC. The encoded protein is CASSLMPVNGPYEQYF. Filled out from reference TRBV7-2 and TRBJ2-7, the complete variable domain reads GAGVSQSPSNKVTEKGKDVELRCDPISGHTALYWYRQSLGQGLEFLIYFQGNSAPDKSGLPSDRFSAERTGGSVSTLTIQRTQQEDSAVYLCASSLMPVNGPYEQYFGPGTRLTVT.

This clonotype was seen more than once but under ten times. The genes are TRBV24-1 and TRBJ2-5, with 7 positions matching TRBD2. V lost 8 bases and J lost 0; bases outside the gene matches: 8. The CDR3 is made up of 15 amino acids. Germline V lookup: CDR1 KGHDR, CDR2 SFDVKD. CDR3 in DNA: TGTGCCACCAATGACTTAGCGGGCTACCAAGAGACCCAGTACTTC. This encodes CATNDLAGYQETQYF.